Shown below are 6 T cell receptor beta chains from a single sample sequenced in a study of cytomegalovirus exposure and HLA in healthy donors (dated by TCRdb to about 2017). The library was built by means of the immunoSEQ multiplex PCR assay. The multiplex PCR relied on a mix of 60 forward primers for TCR Vbeta segments and 13 reverse primers for TCR Jbeta segments. TCRdb retrieved this table from immuneACCESS and kept in-frame rearrangements only. Not all clones are present; in checked studies, unresolved V genes account for under half, and no reason is known for the remainder. The sample table holds around 100,000 clones, of which roughly three quarters were seen once. The top ten constitute about a tenth of the sample. The material sequenced was PBMCs. The origin of the receptors is a man aged 35-49 years in good health and CMV-seropositive.

The chain carries TRBV29-1 and TRBJ2-4, with 7 bases identical to TRBD2. With V trimmed by 3 bases and J by 3 bases, 2 bases remained unmatched. The germline gives CDR1 SQVTM, CDR2 ANQGSEA. The CDR3 is made up of 13 amino acids. The CDR3, as DNA: TGCAGCGTTGACGGGGGGAGCAAAAACATTCAGTACTTC. Protein: CSVDGGSKNIQYF.

The chain couples TRBV18 to TRBJ1-1; perhaps TRBD1 as D (5 bases). V was clipped by 1 base and J by 6 bases, with 18 bases between them. The germline V gene encodes CDR1 KGHSH and CDR2 LQKENI. This CDR3 is 16 amino acids long. CDR3 residues: CASSPRVGGFVAEAFF. The CDR3, as DNA: TGTGCCAGCTCACCACGAGTGGGGGGGTTCGTCGCTGAAGCTTTCTTT.

This clone was seen once. The chain carries TRBV6-5 and TRBJ2-5; 8 bases are a match to TRBD1. CDR1 and CDR2 from the germline V gene are MNHEY and SVGAGI. Trimming cost V 2 bases and J 1 base; bases outside gene matches: 3. CDR3 size: 15 residues. For the CDR3, the DNA is TGTGCCAGCAGTTACGGACAGGGATTCCAAGAGACCCAGTACTTC. This translates into CASSYGQGFQETQYF.

This clone appeared a few times. V usage is TRBV10-3 and J usage is TRBJ2-2, with D perhaps TRBD2 (6 bases). CDR1 ENHRY and CDR2 SYGVKD come from the germline V gene. V lost 10 bases to trimming and J lost 5 bases, with 11 bases between them. The CDR3 contains 12 residues. This chain's CDR3 is CATGTQTGELFF. Written as DNA, the CDR3 is TGTGCCACCGGGACTCAGACCGGGGAGCTGTTTTTT.

This sequence joins TRBV4-1 and TRBJ2-4, with 7 positions matching TRBD1. This CDR3 spans 15 amino acids. J lost 1 base, V lost 4 bases, and 4 bases had no gene match. Germline CDR1 and CDR2: MGHRA and YSYEKL. The CDR3 coding sequence is TGCGCCAGCAGCCCTTCACAGGGGGCCAAAAACATTCAGTACTTC. This encodes CASSPSQGAKNIQYF.

The chain uses TRBV18 and TRBJ2-2, with 11 bases fitting TRBD1. The germline CDR1 and CDR2 sequences are KGHSH and LQKENI. CDR3 length: 15 amino acids. The V segment lost 2 bases and the J segment 4 bases; nucleotides outside the gene matches: 0. Here the CDR3 DNA reads TGTGCCAGCTCACCAGGGACAGGGGGCACCGGGGAGCTGTTTTTT. It encodes CASSPGTGGTGELFF.